Included here is one T cell receptor beta chain sequence, with context. The antigen this receptor binds is unknown. Qualities for individual bases were not recorded, and no much larger clone is one base off. The germline V gene encodes CDR1 SGHDN and CDR2 FVKESK. Trimming at the junction amounts to 8 bases on V and 5 bases on J, and the germline ends lie 9 bases apart. CDR3 length: 12 amino acids, cysteine to phenylalanine. Just the 36-base CDR3 DNA is kept, in frame starting at base 1. The data were taken from a study of memory CD4+ T cells and cytomegalovirus serostatus (dated by TCRdb to between 2018 and 2021). With respect to the entire study: The 35 or so healthy Belgian adults in the cohort included 9 who were CMV seropositive and approximately 25 who were CMV seronegative. To replicate a published TCR-based CMV serostatus classifier, the study sequenced CD4+ memory TCRbeta repertoires from a Belgian cohort whose cytomegalovirus serostatus was known.

A FACSAria II was used to sort memory CD4+ T cells, defined as single viable CD3+CD4+CD8-CD45RO+ cells. To determine CMV serostatus, a Roche Elecsys assay was used that detects serum IgG against CMV pp150, pp28, p38 and p52. Following thawing, total CD4+ T cells were enriched through positive selection using CD4 magnetic microbeads. The samples came from a different study that was designed specifically to examine the CD4+ T cell memory repertoire. Peripheral blood mononuclear cells were isolated and cryopreserved according to standard operating procedures, and serum was stored at -80 degrees C. CD3-PerCP (BW264/56), CD4-APC (RPA-T4), CD45RO-PE (UCHT1) and CD8-Pacific Orange (3B5) antibodies were used for staining, and non-viable cells were excluded with Sytox blue. The Quick-DNA Microprep Kit was used to extract genomic DNA from the sorted cells. Amplification of TCRbeta DNA was done with the immunoSEQ hsTCRbeta kit, following the protocol from the manufacturer. An Illumina MiSeq instrument was used to sequence the TCRbeta libraries. The paper's processing steps were these. After out-of-frame sequences were removed, 2,204,828 distinct TCRbeta sequences remained, averaging about 66,813 per individual. Each individual was scored according to the count of about 150 previously reported CMV-associated TCRbeta sequences and the total productive distinct TCRbeta count. A beta-binomial model was reimplemented in Python, and random forests from scikit-learn, run with default parameters, were trained on data from the US cohort. On the Belgian cohort, classifier performance was reported as the median AUC, along with percentile confidence intervals, across 10,000 bootstrap iterations. TCRdb's version of the immuneACCESS table is confined to in-frame rearrangements and falls short of the full clone set. An unresolved V gene accounts for under half of the shortfall where checked; the remainder is of unknown origin. V and J calls and clone size are given by that table; D and trimming were obtained from the DNA. The sample includes nearly 50,000 clones, with more than 70% observed a single time. The ten biggest clones cover around 0.77% of the sample.

Beyond this particular receptor, the publication reports: Only CD4+CD45RO+ memory cells were sequenced, in contrast to the original study, which included naive and memory CD4+ and CD8+ populations. On the Belgian cohort, the classifier based on the original framework reached a median bootstrapped AUC of about 0.96, with a 95% CI of 0.76-1.00. For predicting CMV serostatus, the median bootstrapped AUC was about 0.96 using the original framework and about 0.9 using a US-trained random forest. The results were interpreted as suggesting that the CMV-associated TCR signature is mostly present in the CD4+ memory repertoire. Of 164 previously reported CMV-associated TCRbeta sequences, over 65 appeared in the CD4+ memory repertoires, each in one to five individuals.

Sequencing was done on a sample of memory CD4+ T cells from blood. The V gene is TRBV14 and the J gene is TRBJ1-4; the D gene is possibly TRBD1, with 5 bases matching. This TCR came from an adult in good health and CMV-seronegative. The CDR3 here reads CASGDPNEKLFF. The nucleotide sequence reads as follows: TGTGCCAGCGGGGACCCAAATGAAAAACTGTTTTTT.